These 30 T cell receptor beta chains were sequenced from one sample in a study of blood T cell repertoires in COVID-19. This table comes from immunoSEQ multiplex PCR, and its TCRdb copy is limited to in-frame clones, with some not included. Seen here are about 260,000 clones, roughly 86% observed once, and the top ten hold 8.5% to 10%. Specimen: peripheral blood. The receptors were sampled from a middle-aged man who had recovered from COVID-19.

V and J are TRBV6-5 and TRBJ2-2, with a tentative D call TRBD1 (6 bases). CDR1 is MNHEY and CDR2 is SVGAGI in the germline V gene. V was clipped by 2 bases and J by 2 bases, with 12 bases between them. The CDR3 runs 16 residues. CDR3 coding DNA: TGTGCCAGCAGTTACGGGTGGGACACCAACACCGGGGAGCTGTTTTTT. Translated: CASSYGWDTNTGELFF.

This clone was seen only a few times. The V gene is TRBV6-5, the J gene TRBJ2-7; 8 bases line up with TRBD2. The germline V gene has CDR1 MNHEY and CDR2 SVGAGI. V lost 4 bases, J lost 4 bases, and 12 bases stayed unmatched. The length of the CDR3 is 16 residues. The CDR3 nucleotides are TGTGCCAGCAGTTCCCCCAGTGCGGGAGGTACATACGAGCAGTACTTC. Translated, it gives CASSSPSAGGTYEQYF.

This clone has just one count. V gene TRBV6-2 or TRBV6-3 combines with J gene TRBJ2-7; 11 nucleotides match TRBD2. Germline V gives CDR1 MNHEY, CDR2 SVGEGT. The CDR3 loop spans 16 amino acids. V trimming: 6 bases; J trimming: 1 base; junction bases outside the gene matches: 8. In nucleotides, the CDR3 is TGTGCCAGCAGCCGAAAGACTAGCGGGGTTTCCTACGAGCAGTACTTC. Its translation: CASSRKTSGVSYEQYF.

The chain carries TRBV15 and TRBJ2-7, with D possibly being TRBD1 (6 bases). The CDR3 totals 14 residues. V was cut by 0 bases and J by 5 bases, with 11 bases left in between. Germline V gives CDR1 LNHNV, CDR2 YYDKDF (reference sequence). Written as DNA, the CDR3 is TGTGCCACCAGCAGAGATACAGGGCCAAACGAGCAGTACTTC. It encodes CATSRDTGPNEQYF.

About this clone itself: A read error may account for a junction end that differs from germline. The CDR3 DNA is TGTGCCAGCAGCCAACAGGGAGGGATGCATTTT. Protein sequence: CASSQQGGMHF. The chain combines TRBV3-1 (or the pseudogene TRBV3-2) with TRBJ1-3, with D maybe TRBD1 (5 bases). CDR3 length: 11 residues. The germline gives CDR1 LGHDT, CDR2 YNNKEL (reference sequence).

The chain links TRBV29-1 to TRBJ1-4, with 9 bases lining up with TRBD1. V lost 4 bases, J lost 2 bases, and 5 bases stayed unmatched. The germline V gene has CDR1 SQVTM and CDR2 ANQGSEA. The CDR3 contains 15 residues. In DNA, the CDR3 is TGCAGCGTTGGGGTGACAGGGGGTACTAATGAAAAACTGTTTTTT. This sequence encodes CSVGVTGGTNEKLFF.

This chain links TRBV7-9 with TRBJ1-1; 8 bases map to TRBD1. This CDR3 has 15 residues. The V gene end was trimmed by 6 bases and the J gene end by 5 bases; junction bases not matched to a gene: 11. Germline-derived CDR1 and CDR2 are SEHNR and FQNEAQ (reference sequence). The CDR3 sequence: CASRKPGGFQTEAFF. Written as DNA, the CDR3 is TGTGCCAGCAGAAAACCAGGGGGCTTTCAGACTGAAGCTTTCTTT.

The chain recombines TRBV5-6 with TRBJ1-2; maybe TRBD1 (6 bases). Germline V gives CDR1 SGHDT, CDR2 YYEEEE. This CDR3 has 13 amino acids. V lost 0 bases, J lost 7 bases, and 10 bases lay in between. CDR3 in amino acids: CASSLVQGSGYTF. CDR3 nucleotide sequence: TGTGCCAGCAGCTTGGTCCAGGGGTCTGGCTACACCTTC.

The J gene is TRBJ2-3, the V gene TRBV6-6; 10 bases map to TRBD2. This CDR3 comprises 16 residues. Trimming cost V 8 bases and J 1 base; bases outside gene matches: 9. CDR1 MNHNY and CDR2 SVGAGI come from the germline V gene (reference sequence). The CDR3 sequence: CASGGSLAGGTDTQYF. The CDR3 DNA reads TGTGCCAGCGGCGGTTCCCTAGCGGGAGGCACAGATACGCAGTATTTT.

The V gene is TRBV25-1, the J gene TRBJ2-7, with 10 bases aligning to TRBD2. The V and J ends lost 1 base and 3 bases, in that order; junction bases with no gene match: 3. The CDR3 is 15 amino acids. Germline V gene sequence: CDR1 MGHDK, CDR2 SYGVNS. The chain's CDR3 is CASSELTSGDYEQYF. Written as DNA, the CDR3 is TGTGCCAGCAGTGAATTAACTAGCGGGGACTACGAGCAGTACTTC.

This clone was found a few times. This chain joins TRBV5-4 and TRBJ1-5; 10 nucleotides match TRBD1. CDR3 length: 16 amino acids. CDR1 SGHNT and CDR2 YYREEE come from the germline V gene (reference sequence). Germline trimming cut 0 bases from V and 7 bases from J; bases unmatched to any gene: 7. The CDR3 spells CASSLGPGTGDQPQHF. In DNA, the CDR3 is TGTGCCAGCAGCTTGGGTCCCGGGACAGGGGACCAGCCCCAGCATTTT.

The chain recombines TRBV4-3 with TRBJ2-7, with 7 bases that match TRBD1. The CDR3 length is 14 residues. CDR1 and CDR2 (germline): LGHNA, YSLEER. V lost 5 bases, J lost 3 bases, and 7 bases stayed unmatched. Here the CDR3 DNA reads TGCGCCAGCAGCTCAAGCCCAGGGGGCTACGAGCAGTACTTC. Protein: CASSSSPGGYEQYF.

DNA for the CDR3: TGTGCCAGCTCACCAGTGGGGCCCGGCAGGGGTTCGGGAAAGACCCAGTACTTC. It codes for CASSPVGPGRGSGKTQYF. This chain uses TRBV18 with TRBJ2-5; D is possibly TRBD1 (6 bases). Germline V gene data show CDR1 as KGHSH and CDR2 as LQKENI. The CDR3 loop spans 18 amino acids. Deletions cut 2 bases from V and 6 bases from J, with 25 bases between.

This clone was seen a handful of times. J is TRBJ2-7 and V is TRBV7-2; weak D call: TRBD1 (5 bases). The CDR3 has 15 residues. The V gene's germline CDR1 is SGHTA and CDR2 FQGNSA. The ends were cut back, 3 bases at V and 2 bases at J, with 14 bases in the middle. The CDR3 nucleotides read TGTGCCAGCAGCTTTGGTGCCCAGGGCACCTACGAGCAGTACTTC. Residues: CASSFGAQGTYEQYF.

This rearrangement joins TRBV7-9 to TRBJ2-1; D remains unclear. The CDR3 spans 14 residues. Germline CDR1 reads SEHNR; CDR2 reads FQNEAQ (reference sequence). V lost 4 bases, J lost 3 bases, and 10 bases lay in between. The CDR3 here is CASSSWAHYNEQFF. CDR3 coding DNA: TGTGCCAGCAGCTCATGGGCCCACTACAATGAGCAGTTCTTC.

This clone came up once. The chain couples TRBV2 to TRBJ2-3; 13 positions agree with TRBD2. V was clipped by 5 bases and J by 0 bases; unmatched bases: 17. Germline CDR1 reads SNHLY; CDR2 reads FYNNEI. The length of the CDR3 is 21 residues. Written as DNA, the CDR3 is TGTGCCAGCAGTTATCCGGCCTATCGACTAGCGGGGGGACTAAGCACAGATACGCAGTATTTT. Encoded protein: CASSYPAYRLAGGLSTDTQYF.

This clone appeared a single time. The chain is built from TRBV6-5 and TRBJ2-1, with D possibly being TRBD2 (7 bases). The CDR3 contains 13 residues. Germline loops: CDR1 MNHEY, CDR2 SVGAGI. V was pared by 6 bases and J by 13 bases, with 19 bases between. CDR3 sequence: CASREVSGGKQFF. CDR3 sequence (DNA): TGTGCCAGCAGAGAGGTGTCGGGGGGCAAACAGTTCTTC.

The rearrangement links TRBV2 to TRBJ2-7, with 7 bases fitting TRBD1. Per the germline V gene, CDR1 is SNHLY and CDR2 is FYNNEI. V was clipped by 6 bases and J by 3 bases; unmatched bases: 5. The CDR3 consists of 13 residues. This chain's CDR3 is CASRGDSHYEQYF. CDR3 nucleotide sequence: TGTGCCAGCAGAGGGGACAGCCACTACGAGCAGTACTTC.

This chain links TRBV2 with TRBJ2-5; D is perhaps TRBD1 (5 bases). With 9 bases removed from V and 1 base from J, the gap between germline ends came to 9 bases. The CDR3 consists of 12 residues. Germline V lookup: CDR1 SNHLY, CDR2 FYNNEI. The CDR3: CASRQFQETQYF. In DNA form, the CDR3 reads TGTGCCAGTAGACAGTTCCAAGAGACCCAGTACTTC.

The rearrangement uses TRBV15 and TRBJ2-7; no clear D gene. Germline lookup yields CDR1 LNHNV and CDR2 YYDKDF (reference sequence). V lost 1 base, J lost 3 bases, and 7 bases lay in between. CDR3 length equals 13 residues. The CDR3 DNA is TGTGCCACCAGCAGAGCTGGAGACTACGAGCAGTACTTC. It translates to CATSRAGDYEQYF.

The CDR3 region has the DNA TGTGCCAGCAGCAGACAGGGGCACACCGGGGAGCTGTTTTTT. Protein sequence: CASSRQGHTGELFF. The chain joins TRBV6-5 to TRBJ2-2; the match to TRBD1 covers 8 bases. The CDR3 consists of 14 residues. V shed 6 bases, J shed 3 bases, and the junction held 3 bases outside the gene matches. Germline CDR1 MNHEY, CDR2 SVGAGI.

The chain uses TRBV4-3 and TRBJ2-3; TRBD2 might be the D (6 bases). The ends were cut back, 0 bases at V and 2 bases at J, with 9 bases in the middle. Germline V gene lookup returns CDR1 LGHNA and CDR2 YSLEER. The CDR3 spans 15 residues. This CDR3 reads CASSQDWGDTDTQYF. CDR3 bases: TGCGCCAGCAGCCAAGACTGGGGGGACACAGATACGCAGTATTTT.

V gene TRBV28 combines with J gene TRBJ1-1; D gene unclear. The CDR3 has 14 amino acids. Germline values: CDR1 MDHEN, CDR2 SYDVKM. V gave up 5 bases and J gave up 3 bases, with 13 bases separating them. CDR3 DNA: TGTGCCAGCAGTCACTTAACCCGCGACACTGAAGCTTTCTTT. Translation gives CASSHLTRDTEAFF.

This clone was seen more than once but under ten times. The V and J genes are TRBV7-2 and TRBJ1-1; D possibly corresponds to TRBD1 (6 bases). Trimming pared 1 base from V and 1 base from J, leaving 7 bases between. Germline lookup yields CDR1 SGHTA and CDR2 FQGNSA. This CDR3 has 14 residues. The CDR3 nucleotides read TGTGCCAGCAGCTTAGGGACAGCGAACACTGAAGCTTTCTTT. Residues: CASSLGTANTEAFF.

This chain joins TRBV7-2 and TRBJ1-2, with D perhaps TRBD1 (6 bases). The CDR3 loop spans 15 amino acids. Germline V lookup: CDR1 SGHTA, CDR2 FQGNSA. The V and J ends lost 4 bases and 7 bases respectively, with 19 bases between them. Here the CDR3 DNA reads TGTGCCAGCAGCTCAGGGGTGGGACCTGTGGGTGGCTACACCTTC. Its protein is CASSSGVGPVGGYTF.

This chain joins TRBV4-3 and TRBJ2-1; possibly TRBD2 for D (6 bases). Trimming pared 0 bases from V and 2 bases from J, leaving 11 bases between. The CDR3 extends over 16 amino acids. The germline CDR1 and CDR2 sequences are LGHNA and YSLEER. This CDR3 reads CASSQDGGLTYNEQFF. In nucleotides, the CDR3 is TGCGCCAGCAGCCAAGACGGGGGTCTTACCTACAATGAGCAGTTCTTC.

The chain couples TRBV2 to TRBJ2-1; 11 positions match TRBD2. CDR3 length: 17 residues. Germline V gene data show CDR1 as SNHLY and CDR2 as FYNNEI. J was trimmed by 5 bases and V by 4 bases; bases with no gene match: 10. The CDR3 nucleotides read TGTGCCAGCAGTGCTCCTCCGGGACTAGCGGATCACAATGAGCAGTTCTTC. Translating gives CASSAPPGLADHNEQFF.

The chain carries TRBV19 and TRBJ2-1; 8 nucleotides agree with TRBD2. Germline CDR1 and CDR2: LNHDA and SQIVND (reference sequence). V dropped 6 bases and J dropped 6; count of bases not matched to a gene: 10. The CDR3 runs 15 residues. The CDR3 region has the DNA TGTGCCAGTAGGGGGTTGGCGGGGGGAGGCAATGAGCAGTTCTTC. It encodes CASRGLAGGGNEQFF. Based on the CDR3 plus reference TRBV19 and TRBJ2-1, the full variable domain is DGGITQSPKYLFRKEGQNVTLSCEQNLNHDAMYWYRQDPGQGLRLIYYSQIVNDFQKGDIAEGYSVSREKKESFPLTVTSAQKNPTAFYLCASRGLAGGGNEQFFGPGTRLTVL.

The rearrangement uses TRBV24-1 and TRBJ2-4, with D possibly TRBD1 on 6 matching bases. The germline V and J ends were trimmed by 4 bases and 0 bases, with 27 bases remaining between them. From germline, CDR1 is KGHDR and CDR2 SFDVKD. The CDR3 runs 21 residues. CDR3 loop: CATSDPGQSKVGTLAKNIQYF. DNA of the CDR3: TGTGCCACCAGTGACCCGGGACAATCCAAGGTCGGTACTCTAGCCAAAAACATTCAGTACTTC.

The chain links TRBV6-6 to TRBJ2-1; D gene unclear. Trimming cost V 3 bases and J 3 bases, with 3 bases left between them. CDR1 is MNHNY and CDR2 is SVGAGI in the germline V gene (reference sequence). The CDR3 length is 12 residues. For the CDR3, the DNA is TGTGCCAGCAGTTATAGCTACAATGAGCAGTTCTTC. Translation gives CASSYSYNEQFF.